The following is a TCR beta chain sequence with its context. This sample stems from a study of blood T cell repertoires in COVID-19. V was trimmed by 5 bases and J by 4 bases, leaving 17 bases between them. Germline CDR1 is SGHNT and CDR2 is YYREEE (reference sequence). The CDR3 sequence is 15 residues long. TCRdb keeps only in-frame clones here, not all; method: immunoSEQ multiplex PCR. Altogether approximately 55,000 clones are present, over 75% being singletons, with the ten largest covering around 6.5%. This chain joins TRBV5-4 and TRBJ2-3, with D perhaps TRBD2 (5 bases). This receptor was obtained from a man aged 50 to 60 with active COVID-19. The source material was peripheral blood. The DNA of the CDR3 is TGTGCCAGCAGACCTCGCGGACTTAGGGCAGATACGCAGTATTTT. Protein product: CASRPRGLRADTQYF.